These 29 T cell receptor beta chains originate from one sample sequenced in a study of cytomegalovirus exposure and HLA in healthy donors. The PCR ran on 60 Vbeta and 13 Jbeta primers. This table comes from immunoSEQ multiplex PCR, and its TCRdb copy is limited to in-frame clones, with some not included. The sample has 130,000 or so clones, 50% to 75% seen once; the top ten hold roughly 8.6%. The source material was PBMCs. The receptors here all came from a woman in her forties in good health and CMV-seropositive.

The genes are TRBV6-6 and TRBJ1-5; 7 positions match TRBD1. The CDR3 has 14 amino acids. CDR1 is MNHNY, CDR2 SVGAGI, per germline (reference sequence). Germline trimming cut 3 bases from V and 2 bases from J; bases unmatched to any gene: 1. As DNA, the CDR3 is TGTGCCAGCAGTTATACAGGGGGCAATCAGCCCCAGCATTTT. It codes for CASSYTGGNQPQHF.

J is TRBJ1-5 and V is TRBV7-9; 8 bases are a match to TRBD1. This CDR3 contains 12 residues. V lost 4 bases, J lost 12 bases, and 5 bases stayed unmatched. Germline V lookup: CDR1 SEHNR, CDR2 FQNEAQ (reference sequence). Here the CDR3 reads CASSSNDRGQHF. CDR3 DNA: TGTGCCAGCAGCTCCAACGACAGGGGCCAGCATTTT. Full variable domain (remainder filled in from reference TRBV7-9 and TRBJ1-5): DTGVSQNPRHKITKRGQNVTFRCDPISEHNRLYWYRQTLGQGPEFLTYFQNEAQLEKSRLLSDRFSAERPKGSFSTLEIQRTEQGDSAMYLCASSSNDRGQHFGDGTRLSIL.

CDR3 bases: TGCGCCAGCAGCTTGGCACTAGGAGAGACCCAGTACTTC. It encodes CASSLALGETQYF. V and J are TRBV5-1 and TRBJ2-5; TRBD2 might be the D (5 bases). Germline V gives CDR1 SGHRS, CDR2 YFSETQ. V dropped 0 bases and J dropped 4 bases, with 7 bases sitting between them. The CDR3 totals 13 residues.

The chain carries TRBV28 and TRBJ1-1, with 7 bases matching TRBD1. With 4 bases clipped from V and 8 bases from J, the junction kept 10 bases outside the gene matches. The CDR3 has 14 residues. Germline values: CDR1 MDHEN, CDR2 SYDVKM. The CDR3 bases are TGTGCCAGCAGTTCCGGTACAGGGGTAGTGGAAGCTTTCTTT. This codes for CASSSGTGVVEAFF.

The rearrangement joins TRBV5-5 to TRBJ2-5; maybe TRBD1 (8 bases). The CDR3 sequence is 16 residues long. Germline loops: CDR1 SGHKS, CDR2 YYEKEE (reference sequence). With 4 bases removed from V and 0 bases from J, the gap between germline ends came to 16 bases. CDR3 sequence (DNA): TGTGCCAGCAGCCAGGACAGGGAGGGATACCAAGAGACCCAGTACTTC. Translated, it gives CASSQDREGYQETQYF.

The chain couples TRBV6-4 to TRBJ2-1, with 8 bases aligning to TRBD2. J lost 6 bases, V lost 5 bases, and 9 bases had no gene match. The CDR3 has 15 residues. In germline, CDR1 is MRHNA, CDR2 SNTAGT. In DNA form, the CDR3 reads TGTGCCAGCAGTACCCTAGGGACTAGTCGCAATGAGCAGTTCTTC. Its protein is CASSTLGTSRNEQFF.

This clone was detected only a few times. J is TRBJ2-3 and V is TRBV9; TRBD2 agrees at 13 bases. The CDR3 covers 17 residues. Germline V gene data show CDR1 as SGDLS and CDR2 as YYNGEE. The V segment lost 2 bases and the J segment 4 bases; nucleotides outside the gene matches: 7. This chain's CDR3 is CASSVGLAGVGADTQYF. CDR3 in DNA: TGTGCCAGCAGCGTCGGACTAGCGGGAGTTGGCGCAGATACGCAGTATTTT.

The chain recombines TRBV19 with TRBJ2-1, with D possibly matching TRBD2 (5 bases). Per germline, CDR1 LNHDA and CDR2 SQIVND (reference sequence). The CDR3 contains 16 residues. V was pared by 1 base and J by 10 bases, with 20 bases between. The CDR3 here is CASSIGKPVPGGEQFF. The CDR3 DNA reads TGTGCCAGTAGTATAGGAAAACCCGTTCCGGGCGGGGAGCAGTTCTTC.

This chain uses TRBV5-6 with TRBJ2-1; TRBD2 matches at 10 bases. The CDR3 runs to 15 residues. V lost 0 bases and J lost 7; bases outside the gene matches: 4. Germline V gives CDR1 SGHDT, CDR2 YYEEEE. In DNA form, the CDR3 reads TGTGCCAGCAGCTTGGCCAGCGGGAGGGTTAATGAGCAGTTCTTC. It specifies CASSLASGRVNEQFF.

This chain joins TRBV4-1 and TRBJ2-4; 7 bases agree with TRBD1. The CDR3 runs 20 residues. From germline, CDR1 is MGHRA and CDR2 YSYEKL. V lost 0 bases and J lost 2; bases outside the gene matches: 16. DNA of the CDR3: TGCGCCAGCAGCCAAGAAGGTCCGTACAGGGGTAAAGATTCCAAAAACATTCAGTACTTC. Residues: CASSQEGPYRGKDSKNIQYF.

The V call is TRBV28, the J call TRBJ2-2; 9 bases match TRBD2. CDR3 length: 15 residues. V shed 6 bases and J 6 bases; nucleotides not matched to a gene: 8. Germline CDR1 and CDR2: MDHEN and SYDVKM. The CDR3 loop reads CASRSPSGMSGELFF. In DNA, the CDR3 is TGTGCCAGCAGATCCCCTAGCGGGATGTCCGGGGAGCTGTTTTTT.

This clone has a handful of counts. The gene calls are TRBV7-6 and TRBJ2-7; 9 nucleotides agree with TRBD1. The CDR3 is made up of 13 amino acids. The trim removed 4 bases at V and 3 bases at J, leaving 1 base unmatched. Looked up from germline, CDR1 is SGHVS and CDR2 is FNYEAQ. CDR3 protein: CASSWDRDYEQYF. The CDR3, as DNA: TGTGCCAGCAGCTGGGACAGGGACTACGAGCAGTACTTC.

The V gene is TRBV5-6, the J gene TRBJ2-5; 9 bases agree with TRBD1. The last part of the DNA fits TRBJ2-7 better; the J call may be wrong. The CDR3 is made up of 13 amino acids. Germline V CDR1 and CDR2: SGHDT, YYEEEE. CDR3 amino acids: CASSGDREYEQYF. The CDR3 DNA follows: TGTGCCAGCAGCGGGGACAGGGAATACGAGCAGTACTTC.

The chain recombines TRBV6-5 with TRBJ2-2, with 9 bases lining up with TRBD1. Germline values: CDR1 MNHEY, CDR2 SVGAGI. CDR3 size: 13 residues. V dropped 7 bases and J dropped 6; count of bases not matched to a gene: 3. The CDR3 DNA is TGTGCCAGCAACTACAGGGGGCCCGGGGAGCTGTTTTTT. Its translation is CASNYRGPGELFF.

The sample holds a few counts of this clone. The chain employs TRBV11-2 and TRBJ1-1; D gene uncertain. Trimming left V 2 bases short and J 0 bases short, with 10 bases between. Germline V gene sequence: CDR1 SGHAT, CDR2 FQNNGV. The CDR3 sequence is 15 residues long. The CDR3 here is CASSLTAKMNTEAFF. The CDR3 DNA reads TGTGCCAGCAGCTTAACAGCAAAAATGAACACTGAAGCTTTCTTT. Using reference TRBV11-2 and TRBJ1-1 for the parts outside the CDR3, the full variable domain is EAGVAQSPRYKIIEKRQSVAFWCNPISGHATLYWYQQILGQGPKLLIQFQNNGVVDDSQLPKDRFSAERLKGVDSTLKIQPAKLEDSAVYLCASSLTAKMNTEAFFGQGTRLTVV.

CDR3 sequence (DNA): TGTGCCAGCGGCACAGGGGGCCACGAGCAGTACTTC. It encodes CASGTGGHEQYF. The chain is built from TRBV7-6 and TRBJ2-7, with 9 positions matching TRBD1. CDR3 length: 12 amino acids. The V gene's germline CDR1 is SGHVS and CDR2 FNYEAQ. The V gene end was trimmed by 8 bases and the J gene end by 5 bases; junction bases not matched to a gene: 4. The full variable domain, in which reference TRBV7-6 and TRBJ2-7 provide the parts outside the CDR3, is GAGVSQSPRYKVTKRGQDVALRCDPISGHVSLYWYRQALGQGPEFLTYFNYEAQQDKSGLPNDRFSAERPEGSISTLTIQRTEQRDSAMYRCASGTGGHEQYFGPGTRLTVT.

Remarks on this clone: At one end, the junction sequence differs from germline, possibly due to a read error. V usage is TRBV7-9 and J usage is TRBJ1-2; tentatively, D is TRBD1 (5 bases). Germline V gene lookup returns CDR1 SEHNR and CDR2 FQNEAQ (reference sequence). This CDR3 is 13 amino acids long. CDR3 nucleotide sequence: TGTTCCAGCAGGAATTTGCAGGGAACGCGTCTGACCTTC. It codes for CSSRNLQGTRLTF.

The chain uses TRBV11-2 and TRBJ2-3; a weak D match, TRBD2 (5 bases). The CDR3 runs 14 residues. Trimming shortened V by 1 base and J by 6 bases, and 11 bases separated the two germline ends. Germline CDR1 reads SGHAT; CDR2 reads FQNNGV. The CDR3 DNA reads TGTGCCAGCAGCTTAGGGGTTAGCGCGGATACGCAGTATTTT. Protein product: CASSLGVSADTQYF.

This clone is a singleton in its sample. This chain connects TRBV30 to TRBJ1-6; the match to TRBD1 covers 7 bases. This CDR3 has 17 amino acids. Germline-derived CDR1 and CDR2 are GTSNPN and SVGIG (reference sequence). The V and J ends lost 3 bases and 7 bases, in that order; junction bases with no gene match: 15. The CDR3 is CAWSALRGREGNSPLHF. The CDR3 DNA reads as TGTGCCTGGAGCGCTCTGAGGGGGCGCGAGGGGAATTCACCCCTCCACTTT. The variable domain in full, with the rest retrieved from reference TRBV30 and TRBJ1-6, is SQTIHQWPATLVQPVGSPLSLECTVEGTSNPNLYWYRQAAGRGLQLLFYSVGIGQISSEVPQNLSASRPQDRQFILSSKKLLLSDSGFYLCAWSALRGREGNSPLHFGNGTRLTVT.

The CDR3 is CASSLVSTATGELFF. The CDR3 DNA reads as TGTGCCAGCAGCTTAGTTTCAACTGCAACCGGGGAGCTGTTTTTT. The chain has TRBV11-2 and TRBJ2-2; D ambiguous. V gave up 1 base and J gave up 5 bases, with 11 bases separating them. Germline CDR1 SGHAT, CDR2 FQNNGV. The CDR3 consists of 15 residues.

V usage is TRBV11-2 and J usage is TRBJ2-5; TRBD2 might be the D (6 bases). The CDR3 is made up of 16 amino acids. The V and J ends lost 1 base and 4 bases respectively, with 16 bases between them. Germline V gene sequence: CDR1 SGHAT, CDR2 FQNNGV. DNA for the CDR3: TGTGCCAGCAGCTTAGTATCCTGGGAGGCCAGAGAGACCCAGTACTTC. Translating gives CASSLVSWEARETQYF.

J is TRBJ2-7 and V is TRBV28; possibly TRBD1 for D (6 bases). The CDR3 contains 14 residues. Germline assignment: CDR1 MDHEN and CDR2 SYDVKM. The germline V and J ends were trimmed by 5 bases and 2 bases, with 13 bases remaining between them. Written as DNA, the CDR3 is TGTGCCAGCAGTCGCCCAGACAGGCCCTACGAGCAGTACTTC. Translating it yields CASSRPDRPYEQYF.

The table lists this clone with a count of one. The rearrangement links TRBV7-9 to TRBJ1-1; possibly TRBD1 for D (6 bases). This CDR3 has 15 residues. The germline V gene encodes CDR1 SEHNR and CDR2 FQNEAQ (reference sequence). The V end lost 1 base, the J end lost 2 bases, and 11 bases lay between the germline ends. Written as DNA, the CDR3 is TGTGCCAGCAGCTTAGTGCAGGGGAAAAACACTGAAGCTTTCTTT. Translating it yields CASSLVQGKNTEAFF. Full variable domain (rest looked up from reference TRBV7-9 and TRBJ1-1): DTGVSQNPRHKITKRGQNVTFRCDPISEHNRLYWYRQTLGQGPEFLTYFQNEAQLEKSRLLSDRFSAERPKGSFSTLEIQRTEQGDSAMYLCASSLVQGKNTEAFFGQGTRLTVV.

About this clone: A junction boundary mismatches the germline segment, possibly from a read error. V is TRBV5-7 and J is TRBJ1-2; 7 bases align to TRBD1. TRBV5-7 belongs to the ORF category, with a function that is uncertain. The CDR3 extends over 15 amino acids. The CDR3 is CASSIPGQEAYGYPF. CDR3 nucleotides: TGTGCCAGCAGCATCCCCGGACAGGAAGCCTATGGCTACCCCTTC.

The rearrangement joins TRBV28 to TRBJ2-7; TRBD1 agrees at 9 bases. V lost 7 bases, J lost 2 bases, and 6 bases stayed unmatched. This CDR3 has 14 residues. Germline CDR1 and CDR2: MDHEN and SYDVKM. For the CDR3, the DNA is TGTGCCAGCATCACAGGGGGCGCCCCCTACGAGCAGTACTTC. It translates to CASITGGAPYEQYF. Supplemented by reference TRBV28 and TRBJ2-7, the full variable domain reads DVKVTQSSRYLVKRTGEKVFLECVQDMDHENMFWYRQDPGLGLRLIYFSYDVKMKEKGDIPEGYSVSREKKERFSLILESASTNQTSMYLCASITGGAPYEQYFGPGTRLTVT.

The rearrangement links TRBV15 to TRBJ2-5, with D maybe TRBD2 (5 bases). The DNA matches TRBJ2-7 better at its end, which makes the J call doubtful. The CDR3 length is 15 residues. The germline gives CDR1 LNHNV, CDR2 YYDKDF (reference sequence). The CDR3: CATSARGPQSYEQYF. For the CDR3, the DNA is TGTGCCACCAGCGCCCGAGGGCCTCAAAGCTACGAGCAGTACTTC.

This clone showed up just a few times. The V gene is TRBV4-2, the J gene TRBJ1-5; possible D gene TRBD1, 6 bases. There are 15 residues in the CDR3. Germline assignment: CDR1 LGHNA and CDR2 YNFKEQ. Trimming cost V 0 bases and J 4 bases, with 10 bases left between them. CDR3 protein: CASSQEQGVNQPQHF. The CDR3 nucleotides read TGTGCCAGCAGCCAAGAACAGGGCGTGAATCAGCCCCAGCATTTT.

The V call is TRBV2, the J call TRBJ1-4; a weak D match, TRBD1 (5 bases). With 4 bases removed from V and 8 bases from J, the gap between germline ends came to 14 bases. Germline V gene lookup returns CDR1 SNHLY and CDR2 FYNNEI. The length of the CDR3 is 14 residues. CDR3 sequence reads: CASSGQPKGEKLFF. DNA for the CDR3: TGTGCCAGCAGTGGACAGCCTAAGGGGGAAAAACTGTTTTTT.

This clone was picked up a small number of times. The chain couples TRBV6-5 to TRBJ2-1, with 13 bases that match TRBD2. CDR1 and CDR2 from the germline V gene are MNHEY and SVGAGI. Trimming at V came to 11 bases and at J to 2 bases, leaving 0 bases not matched to a gene. The length of the CDR3 is 13 residues. The CDR3 nucleotides are TGTGCCGGGACTAGCGGGGCCTACAATGAGCAGTTCTTC. Its translation is CAGTSGAYNEQFF.